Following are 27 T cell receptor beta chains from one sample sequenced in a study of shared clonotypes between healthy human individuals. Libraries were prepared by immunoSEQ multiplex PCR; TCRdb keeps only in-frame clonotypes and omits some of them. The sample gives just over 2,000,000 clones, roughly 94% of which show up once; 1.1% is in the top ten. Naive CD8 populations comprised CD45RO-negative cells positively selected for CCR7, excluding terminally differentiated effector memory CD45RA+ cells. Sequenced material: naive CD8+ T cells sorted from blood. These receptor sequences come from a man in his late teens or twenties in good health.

The CDR3 DNA sequence: TGTGCCAGCAGCGTCAGCGGGGGGGTATCCTACGAGCAGTACTTC. This gives the protein CASSVSGGVSYEQYF. The chain couples TRBV9 to TRBJ2-7; TRBD2 matches 10 bases. With V trimmed by 2 bases and J by 1 base, 3 bases remained unmatched. Germline CDR1 SGDLS, CDR2 YYNGEE. This CDR3 spans 15 amino acids.

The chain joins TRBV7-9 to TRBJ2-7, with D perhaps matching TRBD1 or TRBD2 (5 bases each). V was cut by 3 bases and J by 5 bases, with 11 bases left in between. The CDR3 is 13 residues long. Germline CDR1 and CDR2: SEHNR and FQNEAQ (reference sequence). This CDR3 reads CASSFGAFDEQYF. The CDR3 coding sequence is TGTGCCAGCAGCTTCGGGGCGTTCGACGAGCAGTACTTC.

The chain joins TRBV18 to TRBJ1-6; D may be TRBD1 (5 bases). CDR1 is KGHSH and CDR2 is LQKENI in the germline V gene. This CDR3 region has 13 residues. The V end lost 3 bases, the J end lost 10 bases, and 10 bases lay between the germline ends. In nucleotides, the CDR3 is TGTGCCAGCTCACCCGAAGGGGAATCACCCCTCCACTTT. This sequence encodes CASSPEGESPLHF. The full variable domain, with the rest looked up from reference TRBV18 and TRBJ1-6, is NAGVMQNPRHLVRRRGQEARLRCSPMKGHSHVYWYRQLPEEGLKFMVYLQKENIIDESGMPKERFSAEFPKEGPSILRIQQVVRGDSAAYFCASSPEGESPLHFGNGTRLTVT.

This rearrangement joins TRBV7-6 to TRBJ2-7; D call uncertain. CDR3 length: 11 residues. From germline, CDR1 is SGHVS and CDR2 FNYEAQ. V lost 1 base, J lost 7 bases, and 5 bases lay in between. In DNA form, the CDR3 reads TGTGCCAGCAGCTTAGGAGAGGAGCAGTACTTC. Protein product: CASSLGEEQYF.

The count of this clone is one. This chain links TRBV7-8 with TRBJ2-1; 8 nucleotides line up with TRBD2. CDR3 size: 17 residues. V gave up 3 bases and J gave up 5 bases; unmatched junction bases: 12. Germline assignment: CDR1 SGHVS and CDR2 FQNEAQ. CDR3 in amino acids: CASSLGTSGTENNEQFF. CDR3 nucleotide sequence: TGTGCCAGCAGCTTGGGCACTAGCGGAACAGAAAACAATGAGCAGTTCTTC.

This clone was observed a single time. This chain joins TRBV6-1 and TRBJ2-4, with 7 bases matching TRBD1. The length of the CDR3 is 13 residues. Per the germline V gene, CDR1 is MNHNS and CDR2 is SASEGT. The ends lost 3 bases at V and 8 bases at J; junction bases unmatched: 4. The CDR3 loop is CASSEAGGYIQYF. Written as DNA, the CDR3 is TGTGCCAGCAGTGAGGCAGGGGGATACATTCAGTACTTC.

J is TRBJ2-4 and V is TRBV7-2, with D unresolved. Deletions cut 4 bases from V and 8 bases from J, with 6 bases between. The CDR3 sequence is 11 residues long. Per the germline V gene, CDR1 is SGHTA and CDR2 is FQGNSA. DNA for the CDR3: TGTGCCAGCAGCTCGATAGACATTCAGTACTTC. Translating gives CASSSIDIQYF.

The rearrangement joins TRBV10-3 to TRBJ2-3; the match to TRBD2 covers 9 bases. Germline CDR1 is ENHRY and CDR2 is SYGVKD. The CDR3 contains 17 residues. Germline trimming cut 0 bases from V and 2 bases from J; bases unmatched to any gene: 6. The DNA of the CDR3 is TGTGCCATCAGTGAGTCGACTCTAGCGGGGACCACAGATACGCAGTATTTT. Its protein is CAISESTLAGTTDTQYF.

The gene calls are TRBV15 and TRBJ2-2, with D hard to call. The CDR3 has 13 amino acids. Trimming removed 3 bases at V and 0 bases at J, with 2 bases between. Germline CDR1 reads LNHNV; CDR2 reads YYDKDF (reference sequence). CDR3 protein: CATSRSNTGELFF. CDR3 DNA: TGTGCCACCAGCAGGTCGAACACCGGGGAGCTGTTTTTT.

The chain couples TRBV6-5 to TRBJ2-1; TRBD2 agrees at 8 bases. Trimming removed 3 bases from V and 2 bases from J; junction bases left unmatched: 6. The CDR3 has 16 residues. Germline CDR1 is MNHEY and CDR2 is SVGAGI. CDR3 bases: TGTGCCAGCAGTTATTCGGTTAGCGGGACCTACAATGAGCAGTTCTTC. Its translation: CASSYSVSGTYNEQFF.

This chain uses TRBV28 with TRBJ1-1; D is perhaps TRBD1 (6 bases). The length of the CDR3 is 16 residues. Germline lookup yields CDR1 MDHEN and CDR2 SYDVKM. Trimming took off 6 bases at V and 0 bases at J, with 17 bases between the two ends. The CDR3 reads CASRGKQDSVNTEAFF. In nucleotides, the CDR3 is TGTGCCAGCAGGGGAAAACAGGACAGCGTGAACACTGAAGCTTTCTTT. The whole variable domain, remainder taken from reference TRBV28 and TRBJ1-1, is DVKVTQSSRYLVKRTGEKVFLECVQDMDHENMFWYRQDPGLGLRLIYFSYDVKMKEKGDIPEGYSVSREKKERFSLILESASTNQTSMYLCASRGKQDSVNTEAFFGQGTRLTVV.

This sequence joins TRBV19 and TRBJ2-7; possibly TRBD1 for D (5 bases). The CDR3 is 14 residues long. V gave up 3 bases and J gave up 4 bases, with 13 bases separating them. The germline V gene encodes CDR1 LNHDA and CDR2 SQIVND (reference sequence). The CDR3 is CASSIGAGMYEQYF. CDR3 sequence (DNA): TGTGCCAGTAGTATTGGGGCAGGGATGTACGAGCAGTACTTC.

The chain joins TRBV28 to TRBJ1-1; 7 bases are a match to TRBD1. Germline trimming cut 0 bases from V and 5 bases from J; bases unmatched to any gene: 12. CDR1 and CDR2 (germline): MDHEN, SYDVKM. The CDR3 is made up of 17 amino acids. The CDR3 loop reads CASSLWSQGGVWTEAFF. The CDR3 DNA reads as TGTGCCAGCAGTTTATGGTCTCAGGGGGGAGTATGGACTGAAGCTTTCTTT.

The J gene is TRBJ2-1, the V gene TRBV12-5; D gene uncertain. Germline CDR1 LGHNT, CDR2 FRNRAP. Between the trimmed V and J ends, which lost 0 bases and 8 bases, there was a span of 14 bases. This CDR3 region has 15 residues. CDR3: CASGLVVVEAYEQFF. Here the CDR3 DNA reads TGTGCTAGTGGTTTGGTAGTGGTAGAGGCCTATGAGCAGTTCTTC. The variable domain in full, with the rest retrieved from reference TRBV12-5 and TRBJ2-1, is DARVTQTPRHKVTEMGQEVTMRCQPILGHNTVFWYRQTMMQGLELLAYFRNRAPLDDSGMPKDRFSAEMPDATLATLKIQPSEPRDSAVYFCASGLVVVEAYEQFFGPGTRLTVL.

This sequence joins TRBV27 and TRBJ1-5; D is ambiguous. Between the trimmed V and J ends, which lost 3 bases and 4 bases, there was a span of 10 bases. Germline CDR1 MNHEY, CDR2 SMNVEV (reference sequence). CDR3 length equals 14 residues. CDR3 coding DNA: TGTGCCAGCAGTTTGGGAGTTCGGAATCAGCCCCAGCATTTT. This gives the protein CASSLGVRNQPQHF.

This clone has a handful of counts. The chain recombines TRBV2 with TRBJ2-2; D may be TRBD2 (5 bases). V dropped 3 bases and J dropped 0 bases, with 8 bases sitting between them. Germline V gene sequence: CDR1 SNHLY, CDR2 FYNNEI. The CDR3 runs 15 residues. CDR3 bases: TGTGCCAGCAGTGAGGTTAGCGCGAACACCGGGGAGCTGTTTTTT. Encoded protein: CASSEVSANTGELFF.

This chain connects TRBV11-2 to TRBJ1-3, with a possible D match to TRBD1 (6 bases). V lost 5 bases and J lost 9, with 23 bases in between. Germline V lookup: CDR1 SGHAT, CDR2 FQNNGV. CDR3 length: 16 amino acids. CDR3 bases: TGTGCCAGCAGCCCAGCAACAGGGCCCCTCGGCATCACCATATATTTT. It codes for CASSPATGPLGITIYF.

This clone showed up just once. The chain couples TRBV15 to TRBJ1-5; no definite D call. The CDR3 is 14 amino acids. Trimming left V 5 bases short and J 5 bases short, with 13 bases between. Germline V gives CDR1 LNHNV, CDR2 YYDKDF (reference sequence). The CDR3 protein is CATSPALLDQPQHF. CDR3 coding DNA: TGTGCCACCAGCCCAGCCCTGTTGGATCAGCCCCAGCATTTT.

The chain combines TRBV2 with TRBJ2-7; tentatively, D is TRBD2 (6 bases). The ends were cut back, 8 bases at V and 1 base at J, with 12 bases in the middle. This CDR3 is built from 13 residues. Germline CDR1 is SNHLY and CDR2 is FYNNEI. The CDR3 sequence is CASSWDFSYEQYF. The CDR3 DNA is TGTGCCAGCTCTTGGGACTTTTCCTACGAGCAGTACTTC.

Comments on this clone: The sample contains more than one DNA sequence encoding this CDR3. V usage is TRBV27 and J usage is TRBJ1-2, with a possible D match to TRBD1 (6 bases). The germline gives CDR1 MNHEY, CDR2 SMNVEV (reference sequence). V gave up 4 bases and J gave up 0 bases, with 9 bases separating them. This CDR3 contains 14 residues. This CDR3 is CASSYAGANYGYTF. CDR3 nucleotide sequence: TGTGCCAGCAGTTATGCAGGGGCTAACTATGGCTACACCTTC.

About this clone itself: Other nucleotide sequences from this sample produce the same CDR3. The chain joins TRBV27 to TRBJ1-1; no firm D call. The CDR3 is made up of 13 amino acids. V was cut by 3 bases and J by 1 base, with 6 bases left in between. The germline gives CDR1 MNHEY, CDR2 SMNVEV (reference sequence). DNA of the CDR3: TGTGCCAGCAGTTTTGACCGGAACACTGAAGCTTTCTTT. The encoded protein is CASSFDRNTEAFF.

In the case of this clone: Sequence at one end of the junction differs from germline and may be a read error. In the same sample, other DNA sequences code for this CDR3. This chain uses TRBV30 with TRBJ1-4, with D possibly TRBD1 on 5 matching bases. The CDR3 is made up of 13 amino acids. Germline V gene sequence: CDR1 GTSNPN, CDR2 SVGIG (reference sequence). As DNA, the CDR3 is TGTGCTTGGACAAGGTGGGCTAATGAAAAACTGTTTTTT. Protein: CAWTRWANEKLFF.

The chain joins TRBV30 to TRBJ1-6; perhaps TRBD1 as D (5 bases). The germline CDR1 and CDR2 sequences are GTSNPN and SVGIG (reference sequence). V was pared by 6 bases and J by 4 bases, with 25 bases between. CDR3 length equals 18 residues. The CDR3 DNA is TGTGCCTGCCATCCGGACGGGGGTACAATCGCGTATAATTCACCCCTCCACTTT. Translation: CACHPDGGTIAYNSPLHF.

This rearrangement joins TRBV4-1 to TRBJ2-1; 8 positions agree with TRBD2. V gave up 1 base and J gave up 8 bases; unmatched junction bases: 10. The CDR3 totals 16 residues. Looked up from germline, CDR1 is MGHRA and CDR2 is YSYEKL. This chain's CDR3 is CASSQAGTAGGDEQFF. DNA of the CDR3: TGCGCCAGCAGCCAAGCGGGGACGGCGGGGGGTGATGAGCAGTTCTTC.

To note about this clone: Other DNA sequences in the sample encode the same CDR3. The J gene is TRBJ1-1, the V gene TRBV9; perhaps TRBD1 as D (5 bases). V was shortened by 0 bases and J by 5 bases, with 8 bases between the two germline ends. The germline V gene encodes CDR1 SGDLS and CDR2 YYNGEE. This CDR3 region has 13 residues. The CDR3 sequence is CASSVGGRTEAFF. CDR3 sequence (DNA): TGTGCCAGCAGCGTAGGGGGCAGAACTGAAGCTTTCTTT. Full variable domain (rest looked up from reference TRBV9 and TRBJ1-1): DSGVTQTPKHLITATGQRVTLRCSPRSGDLSVYWYQQSLDQGLQFLIQYYNGEERAKGNILERFSAQQFPDLHSELNLSSLELGDSALYFCASSVGGRTEAFFGQGTRLTVV.

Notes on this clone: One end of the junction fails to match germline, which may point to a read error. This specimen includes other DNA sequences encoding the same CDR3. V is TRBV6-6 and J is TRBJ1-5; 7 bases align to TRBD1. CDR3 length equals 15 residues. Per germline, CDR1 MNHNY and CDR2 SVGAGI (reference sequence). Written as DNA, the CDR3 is TGTGCCAGCAACGACAGGGCCAATTTCAATCAGCCCCAGCACTTT. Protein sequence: CASNDRANFNQPQHF.

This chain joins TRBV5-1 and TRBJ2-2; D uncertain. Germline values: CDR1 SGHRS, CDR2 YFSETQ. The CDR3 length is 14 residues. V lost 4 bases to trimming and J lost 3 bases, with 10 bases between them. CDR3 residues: CASSQNHDTGELFF. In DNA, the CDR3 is TGCGCCAGCAGCCAAAATCATGACACCGGGGAGCTGTTTTTT.